These 9 T cell receptor beta chains were sequenced from one sample in a study of radiotherapy plus CTLA-4 blockade in lung cancer. Repertoires were generated with immunoSEQ multiplex PCR, while TCRdb's copy carries only in-frame clones and drops some. The sample holds approximately 110,000 clones; more than 75% are singletons and the top ten take roughly 3.1%. Here the sequenced sample was peripheral blood, taken from a patient treated with radiotherapy plus ipilimumab. These receptors all stem from a human donor with non-small cell lung cancer that progressed on radiotherapy plus ipilimumab. Some clones in this sample may be carry-over from other donors' samples.

The rearrangement joins TRBV5-1 to TRBJ2-2; either TRBD1 or TRBD2 may fit D (5 bases each). The CDR3 covers 17 residues. Germline V gives CDR1 SGHRS, CDR2 YFSETQ. V lost 3 bases, J lost 1 base, and 16 bases lay in between. DNA of the CDR3: TGCGCCAGCAGCTACCGGGGCCTTTCGGGGAACACCGGGGAGCTGTTTTTT. Translation gives CASSYRGLSGNTGELFF.

This clone is a singleton in its sample. This chain joins TRBV5-4 and TRBJ1-3; D is possibly TRBD1 (5 bases). The ends were cut back, 3 bases at V and 0 bases at J, with 10 bases in the middle. The CDR3 is 15 residues long. The V gene's germline CDR1 is SGHNT and CDR2 YYREEE (reference sequence). CDR3 amino acids: CASSSQGDSGNTIYF. The CDR3 nucleotides are TGTGCCAGCAGCTCCCAGGGTGACTCTGGAAACACCATATATTTT.

This clone was counted only a few times. The rearrangement uses TRBV9 and TRBJ1-4; TRBD1 matches 7 bases. The trim removed 5 bases at V and 5 bases at J, leaving 6 bases unmatched. The CDR3 has 14 residues. Germline V CDR1 and CDR2: SGDLS, YYNGEE. The DNA for the CDR3 is TGTGCCAGCAGGGCGACAGGGTTAAATGAAAAACTGTTTTTT. Translation: CASRATGLNEKLFF.

In its sample, this clone was seen once. The CDR3: CASSVGFNTEAFF. CDR3 nucleotides: TGTGCCAGCAGTGTAGGGTTCAACACTGAAGCTTTCTTT. V gene TRBV6-1 combines with J gene TRBJ1-1, with D unresolved. The CDR3 runs 13 residues. The V end was cut by 4 bases, the J end by 2 bases, with 8 bases between. From germline, CDR1 is MNHNS and CDR2 SASEGT.

Details on this clone: A single base separates this from a much larger clone, so it may be a read error. Within the sample, other DNA sequences also encode this same CDR3. The chain joins TRBV27 to TRBJ2-7; no definite D call. CDR1 is MNHEY, CDR2 SMNVEV, per germline (reference sequence). Trimming cost V 6 bases and J 0 bases, with 12 bases left between them. The CDR3 totals 14 residues. CDR3 nucleotides: TGTGCCAGCAGCCCGGACGTCTACTCCTACGAGCAGTACTTC. Translation: CASSPDVYSYEQYF.

This sequence joins TRBV27 and TRBJ1-5; 9 positions agree with TRBD1. CDR3 length: 15 residues. Germline V CDR1 and CDR2: MNHEY, SMNVEV (reference sequence). The trim removed 4 bases at V and 7 bases at J, leaving 8 bases unmatched. The CDR3 DNA sequence: TGTGCCAGCAGTTCTTGGGACAGGGTGGGGCAGCCCCAGCATTTT. Translating it yields CASSSWDRVGQPQHF.

The V gene is TRBV19, the J gene TRBJ2-1, with D possibly being TRBD1 (6 bases). The CDR3 extends over 16 amino acids. Trimming took 6 bases from V and 2 from J, leaving 17 bases between them. Germline assignment: CDR1 LNHDA and CDR2 SQIVND (reference sequence). CDR3 in amino acids: CASSPRGTSAYNEQFF. CDR3 DNA sequence: TGTGCCAGTAGCCCTAGGGGGACATCAGCCTACAATGAGCAGTTCTTC.

This clone was picked up a small number of times. The rearrangement uses TRBV6-5 and TRBJ1-5; possible D gene TRBD1, 6 bases. Deletions cut 6 bases from V and 7 bases from J, with 16 bases between. Germline-derived CDR1 and CDR2 are MNHEY and SVGAGI. The CDR3 consists of 14 residues. CDR3 DNA sequence: TGTGCCAGCAGCGGGGCAGGGGCAGGGCAGCCCCAGCATTTT. This sequence encodes CASSGAGAGQPQHF.

In this sample, this clone turned up a few times. The chain's CDR3 is CASSVYEGAPYYGYTF. The CDR3 nucleotides are TGTGCCAGTAGTGTGTACGAGGGGGCGCCTTACTATGGCTACACCTTC. The V gene is TRBV19, the J gene TRBJ1-2; the match to TRBD1 covers 7 bases. This CDR3 spans 16 amino acids. The ends lost 5 bases at V and 3 bases at J; junction bases unmatched: 12. The germline V gene encodes CDR1 LNHDA and CDR2 SQIVND (reference sequence).